These 30 T cell receptor beta chains were sequenced from one sample in a study of CD8+CD57+ T cells in acquired aplastic anemia. Those patients picked for sequencing had displayed CD8+CD57+ cell expansion on flow cytometry. Genomic DNA, serving as template, underwent TCR beta VDJ and CDR3 profiling. One entry per CDR3 protein results from TCRdb running MiXCR on the reads. Of roughly 170,000 distinct CDR3 sequences in the sample, around 50% were seen once. The sequenced sample consisted of sorted CD4+, CD8+, or CD8+CD57+ T cells (not recorded which) from PBMCs. All receptors derive from a human donor with aplastic anemia.

V is TRBV7-9 and J is TRBJ1-3, with D hard to call. CDR3 size: 14 residues. Germline CDR1 SEHNR, CDR2 FQNEAQ (reference sequence). Trimming took 4 bases from V and 0 from J, leaving 7 bases between them. The CDR3 sequence: CASSSSDSGNTIYF. The CDR3 bases are TGTGCCAGCAGCTCTTCAGACTCTGGAAACACCATATATTTT. The full variable domain, with the rest looked up from reference TRBV7-9 and TRBJ1-3, is DTGVSQNPRHKITKRGQNVTFRCDPISEHNRLYWYRQTLGQGPEFLTYFQNEAQLEKSRLLSDRFSAERPKGSFSTLEIQRTEQGDSAMYLCASSSSDSGNTIYFGEGSWLTVV.

This clonotype was seen at least ten times. The chain recombines TRBV12-3 or TRBV12-4 with TRBJ1-3; 8 bases are a match to TRBD1. V lost 4 bases and J lost 6; bases outside the gene matches: 5. The CDR3 extends over 14 amino acids. The chain's CDR3 is CASSWTGQLNTIYF. DNA of the CDR3: TGTGCCAGCAGTTGGACAGGGCAATTAAACACCATATATTTT.

The CDR3 DNA follows: TGTGCCAGCACCTTAGGAGGCGGGGGGGTGACAGATACGCAGTATTTT. Its translation is CASTLGGGGVTDTQYF. The rearrangement links TRBV12-3 or TRBV12-4 to TRBJ2-3; 9 bases line up with TRBD2. The CDR3 is 16 residues long. V trimming: 7 bases; J trimming: 3 bases; junction bases outside the gene matches: 11.

The rearrangement links TRBV29-1 to TRBJ1-4, with D uncertain. CDR3 length equals 13 residues. From germline, CDR1 is SQVTM and CDR2 ANQGSEA. The V end was cut by 7 bases, the J end by 0 bases, with 9 bases between. The CDR3 region is CSGIDSTNEKLFF. The CDR3 DNA sequence: TGCAGCGGGATTGATTCAACTAATGAAAAACTGTTTTTT.

This chain links TRBV2 with TRBJ2-7; D may be TRBD1 (5 bases). Per the germline V gene, CDR1 is SNHLY and CDR2 is FYNNEI. CDR3 length equals 14 residues. V lost 6 bases to trimming and J lost 5 bases, with 17 bases between them. CDR3 DNA: TGTGCCAGCAGCTTGGCTGGGGCCAGAAACGAGCAGTACTTC. This sequence encodes CASSLAGARNEQYF.

This clonotype appeared many times. The rearrangement uses TRBV5-1 and TRBJ1-4; TRBD1 matches 8 bases. CDR1 and CDR2 (germline): SGHRS, YFSETQ. This CDR3 contains 15 residues. V shed 7 bases and J 8 bases; nucleotides not matched to a gene: 13. Written as DNA, the CDR3 is TGCGCCAGCCGACCGTCCCCGGGACAGGTCGAAAAACTGTTTTTT. Its protein product is CASRPSPGQVEKLFF.

The J gene is TRBJ1-4, the V gene TRBV7-9; D is unclear. V was shortened by 5 bases and J by 7 bases, with 14 bases between the two germline ends. The CDR3 sequence is 14 residues long. Germline CDR1 reads SEHNR; CDR2 reads FQNEAQ (reference sequence). The DNA for the CDR3 is TGTGCCAGCAGCCGCGACCGCGTCGCTGAAAAACTGTTTTTT. Protein: CASSRDRVAEKLFF.

This clonotype has at least ten counts. The genes are TRBV9 and TRBJ1-1; D not certain. Germline CDR1 reads SGDLS; CDR2 reads YYNGEE. The CDR3 extends over 14 amino acids. Trimming removed 0 bases at V and 3 bases at J, with 9 bases between. CDR3 DNA sequence: TGTGCCAGCAGCGTAGAACAGCAATACACTGAAGCTTTCTTT. It specifies CASSVEQQYTEAFF.

CDR3 loop: CASSPRHTGEQFF. DNA for the CDR3: TGTGCCAGCAGCCCACGTCACACCGGGGAGCAGTTCTTC. The rearrangement links TRBV12-3 or TRBV12-4 to TRBJ2-1; D gene unclear. The CDR3 contains 13 residues. The germline V and J ends were trimmed by 6 bases and 10 bases, with 16 bases remaining between them.

This sequence joins TRBV19 and TRBJ1-4; D ambiguous. The V gene lost 8 bases and the J gene lost 5 bases, with 12 bases spanning the gap. This CDR3 is 13 amino acids long. Germline CDR1 LNHDA, CDR2 SQIVND (reference sequence). Written as DNA, the CDR3 is TGTGCCAGTCCCCCAAGACACAATGAAAAACTGTTTTTT. Amino acids: CASPPRHNEKLFF.

The J gene is TRBJ1-2, the V gene TRBV12-3 or TRBV12-4, with D unresolved. Deletions cut 1 base from V and 5 bases from J, with 8 bases between. The CDR3 has 13 residues. CDR3 DNA sequence: TGTGCCAGCAGTTTAGTAAGAGGGTATGGCTACACCTTC. Its protein product is CASSLVRGYGYTF.

The rearrangement links TRBV7-8 to TRBJ1-3; 9 positions match TRBD1. Trimming removed 5 bases from V and 4 bases from J; junction bases left unmatched: 6. The length of the CDR3 is 15 residues. Germline-derived CDR1 and CDR2 are SGHVS and FQNEAQ. CDR3 sequence reads: CASSQNRGRGNTIYF. In DNA form, the CDR3 reads TGTGCCAGCAGCCAAAACAGGGGGCGAGGAAACACCATATATTTT.

This clonotype was seen ten or more times. The V and J genes are TRBV6-1 and TRBJ2-7, with 7 nucleotides matching TRBD2. Germline V gene sequence: CDR1 MNHNS, CDR2 SASEGT. With V trimmed by 8 bases and J by 1 base, 11 bases remained unmatched. The CDR3 extends over 15 amino acids. CDR3 loop: CASGAASGGSYEQYF. The CDR3 nucleotides are TGTGCCAGCGGGGCCGCTAGCGGAGGGTCCTACGAGCAGTACTTC.

Turning to this clonotype: It may be a read error: a sequence one base away is much more abundant. Here the CDR3 DNA reads TGCGCCAGCAGCCAACGCCTAGCGGGGGGGAGCACAGATACGCAGTATTTT. Amino acid sequence: CASSQRLAGGSTDTQYF. The chain carries TRBV4-1 and TRBJ2-3; 12 bases map to TRBD2. Per the germline V gene, CDR1 is MGHRA and CDR2 is YSYEKL. With 2 bases clipped from V and 0 bases from J, the junction kept 3 bases outside the gene matches. The CDR3 is 17 residues long.

The chain joins TRBV10-2 to TRBJ1-2, with D possibly being TRBD1 (6 bases). Trimming cost V 0 bases and J 7 bases, with 21 bases left between them. CDR1 WSHSY and CDR2 SAAADI come from the germline V gene. The CDR3 covers 17 residues. The CDR3 coding sequence is TGCGCCAGCAGTGAGTCAAATATTAGGACAGCTTTACCTGGCTACACCTTC. Amino acids: CASSESNIRTALPGYTF.

V and J are TRBV6-1 and TRBJ1-4; possible D gene TRBD1, 5 bases. CDR1 MNHNS and CDR2 SASEGT come from the germline V gene. CDR3 length: 13 residues. Trimming cost V 10 bases and J 8 bases, with 17 bases left between them. Here the CDR3 DNA reads TGTGCCACCGCTATGGGGGGAGGCGAAAAACTGTTTTTT. Amino acids: CATAMGGGEKLFF.

V is TRBV24-1 and J is TRBJ2-3; D could derive from TRBD1 or TRBD2 (5 bases each). V was clipped by 5 bases and J by 2 bases, with 19 bases between them. This CDR3 spans 17 amino acids. The germline V gene encodes CDR1 KGHDR and CDR2 SFDVKD. The DNA of the CDR3 is TGTGCCACCAGTGGCCCCGGGGCCTACGACCCCACAGATACGCAGTATTTT. Translated: CATSGPGAYDPTDTQYF.

This clonotype has a count of ten or more. This chain connects TRBV7-2 to TRBJ2-1; D not resolved. Germline-derived CDR1 and CDR2 are SGHTA and FQGNSA. The CDR3 covers 12 residues. V was cut by 1 base and J by 6 bases, with 4 bases left in between. DNA of the CDR3: TGTGCCAGCAGCTTAGATTTCAATGAGCAGTTCTTC. Protein: CASSLDFNEQFF. The full variable domain, in which reference TRBV7-2 and TRBJ2-1 provide the parts outside the CDR3, is GAGVSQSPSNKVTEKGKDVELRCDPISGHTALYWYRQSLGQGLEFLIYFQGNSAPDKSGLPSDRFSAERTGGSVSTLTIQRTQQEDSAVYLCASSLDFNEQFFGPGTRLTVL.

This clonotype was seen more than once but under ten times. The chain couples TRBV3-1 to TRBJ2-3; D remains unclear. This CDR3 contains 15 residues. Trimming removed 1 base at V and 4 bases at J, with 12 bases between. Germline CDR1 is LGHDT and CDR2 is YNNKEL (reference sequence). The CDR3: CASSQASKLADTQYF. The CDR3 DNA is TGTGCCAGCAGCCAAGCATCCAAACTTGCAGATACGCAGTATTTT.

This clonotype was recorded many times. The chain couples TRBV29-1 to TRBJ2-5, with no clear D. The germline V and J ends were trimmed by 3 bases and 5 bases, with 19 bases remaining between them. This CDR3 has 15 amino acids. CDR1 is SQVTM and CDR2 is ANQGSEA in the germline V gene. The CDR3 coding sequence is TGCAGCGTTGATTTCGATCGGGCAGTCTTGGAGACCCAGTACTTC. Translated, it gives CSVDFDRAVLETQYF.

The CDR3 region is CASSPTSGGTDTQYF. Written as DNA, the CDR3 is TGTGCCAGCAGCCCTACTAGCGGGGGAACAGATACGCAGTATTTT. This chain links TRBV2 with TRBJ2-3, with 11 bases matching TRBD2. Unmatched junction bases numbered 5, after V lost 6 bases and J lost 3 bases. CDR3 length: 15 amino acids. Germline V gene lookup returns CDR1 SNHLY and CDR2 FYNNEI.

The chain links TRBV24-1 to TRBJ1-5; weak D call: TRBD1 (5 bases). Germline V gene sequence: CDR1 KGHDR, CDR2 SFDVKD. The CDR3 has 17 amino acids. V lost 4 bases and J 1 base, leaving 16 bases between the germline ends. The CDR3 sequence is CATSELYRNGSNQPQHF. The CDR3 DNA follows: TGTGCCACCAGTGAGCTATACAGGAACGGGAGCAATCAGCCCCAGCATTTT.

This chain uses TRBV5-1 with TRBJ1-4, with a possible D match to TRBD1 (6 bases). This CDR3 is 16 amino acids long. In germline, CDR1 is SGHRS, CDR2 YFSETQ. V lost 5 bases, J lost 0 bases, and 14 bases lay in between. In DNA form, the CDR3 reads TGCGCCAGCAGGCCAAACAGGGATACAACTAATGAAAAACTGTTTTTT. As protein: CASRPNRDTTNEKLFF.

The chain recombines TRBV24-1 with TRBJ2-1; the match to TRBD1 covers 10 bases. There are 12 residues in the CDR3. V lost 6 bases and J lost 15; bases outside the gene matches: 7. Germline CDR1 reads KGHDR; CDR2 reads SFDVKD. The CDR3 DNA reads as TGTGCCACCAGTAAGGACAGGGGGAATGCGTTCTTC. Translating gives CATSKDRGNAFF.

The table lists this clonotype with a few counts. The rearrangement joins TRBV7-9 to TRBJ2-7, with D possibly called TRBD1 or TRBD2 (5 bases each). Between the trimmed V and J ends, which lost 5 bases and 3 bases, there was a span of 11 bases. Looked up from germline, CDR1 is SEHNR and CDR2 is FQNEAQ (reference sequence). The CDR3 loop spans 13 amino acids. CDR3 protein: CASSPGRRYEQYF. Here the CDR3 DNA reads TGTGCCAGCAGCCCGGGACGCCGCTACGAGCAGTACTTC.

This chain uses TRBV29-1 with TRBJ1-1, with no clear D. This CDR3 has 13 residues. Trimming left V 8 bases short and J 4 bases short, with 17 bases between. Germline loops: CDR1 SQVTM, CDR2 ANQGSEA. The CDR3 reads CSTSDTPSTEAFF. In nucleotides, the CDR3 is TGCAGCACATCTGACACTCCAAGCACTGAAGCTTTCTTT.

This clonotype occurred a few times. J is TRBJ2-5 and V is TRBV4-1; 10 bases fit TRBD1. J lost 4 bases, V lost 1 base, and 12 bases had no gene match. Germline assignment: CDR1 MGHRA and CDR2 YSYEKL. The CDR3 extends over 18 amino acids. CDR3 amino acids: CASSQAHSGQGGLETQYF. The CDR3 nucleotides are TGCGCCAGCAGCCAAGCCCACTCTGGACAGGGGGGGTTAGAGACCCAGTACTTC.

This clonotype was seen a handful of times. CDR3 amino acids: CASSLQGVNEQFF. CDR3 bases: TGTGCCAGCAGTTTACAGGGGGTCAATGAGCAGTTCTTC. The chain employs TRBV28 and TRBJ2-1, with 7 bases lining up with TRBD1. The V gene end was trimmed by 2 bases and the J gene end by 6 bases; junction bases not matched to a gene: 1. CDR1 MDHEN and CDR2 SYDVKM come from the germline V gene. This CDR3 has 13 amino acids.

The genes are TRBV24-1 and TRBJ2-2; 9 bases match TRBD1. CDR1 and CDR2 (germline): KGHDR, SFDVKD. With V trimmed by 3 bases and J by 5 bases, 9 bases remained unmatched. This CDR3 spans 17 amino acids. CDR3 in amino acids: CATSDNMDRGLTGELFF. Written as DNA, the CDR3 is TGTGCCACCAGTGATAACATGGACAGGGGTTTGACCGGGGAGCTGTTTTTT.

Turning to this clonotype: A junction boundary mismatches the germline segment, possibly from a read error. The J gene is TRBJ2-3, the V gene TRBV11-1, with TRBD2 identical over 13 bases. The CDR3 sequence is 17 residues long. Per the germline V gene, CDR1 is SGHAT and CDR2 is FQDESV (reference sequence). The CDR3 loop reads CASSPTKLAGGPDTQCF. CDR3 nucleotides: TGTGCCAGCAGCCCTACGAAACTAGCGGGGGGGCCGGATACGCAGTGTTTT.